The entry below describes one T cell receptor (beta chain). These data are taken from a study of T cell changes during pregnancy in multiple sclerosis. Profiling relied on immunoSEQ multiplex PCR, and the TCRdb table lists in-frame clones only, not all of them. The data hold nearly 110,000 clones, with roughly 89% observed a single time. With V trimmed by 3 bases and J by 7 bases, 10 bases remained unmatched. The CDR3 is made up of 17 amino acids. Germline-derived CDR1 and CDR2 are SGHRS and YFSETQ. The chain links TRBV5-1 to TRBJ2-7, with 16 bases that match TRBD2. This TCR was sampled from a female donor with multiple sclerosis, enrolled in a pregnancy study. The sample in question was peripheral blood, obtained before pregnancy. The CDR3 DNA sequence: TGCGCCAGCAGCTACGGGACTAGCGGGGGGGCGGGGAGGGAGCAGTACTTC. Translated, it gives CASSYGTSGGAGREQYF.